The 9 T cell receptor beta chains reported below all come from one sample, sequenced in a study of cytomegalovirus exposure and HLA in healthy donors. PCR was performed using 60 Vbeta and 13 Jbeta primers. Clones were read by immunoSEQ multiplex PCR, and TCRdb kept only the in-frame ones, dropping some. The table records 150,000 to 200,000 clones, roughly 85% of them present only once. The sequencing sample was made of PBMCs. Receptor source: a woman between 45 and 65 years old in good health and CMV-seronegative.

V and J are TRBV19 and TRBJ2-7; weak D call: TRBD1 (6 bases). V lost 3 bases to trimming and J lost 5 bases, with 11 bases between them. Germline values: CDR1 LNHDA, CDR2 SQIVND (reference sequence). The CDR3 is 13 amino acids. As DNA, the CDR3 is TGTGCCAGTAGTATTGCGGCAGGGGACGAGCAGTACTTC. Its translation: CASSIAAGDEQYF.

In its sample, this clone was seen a few times. The rearrangement uses TRBV18 and TRBJ1-1, with D unresolved. There are 13 residues in the CDR3. Germline V gives CDR1 KGHSH, CDR2 LQKENI. V was pared by 1 base and J by 1 base, with 4 bases between. The CDR3 nucleotides are TGTGCCAGCTCACCACACAAGAACACTGAAGCTTTCTTT. Its protein product is CASSPHKNTEAFF.

The chain has TRBV28 and TRBJ1-5; 7 bases agree with TRBD1. The V and J ends lost 6 bases and 4 bases, in that order; junction bases with no gene match: 12. Germline V CDR1 and CDR2: MDHEN, SYDVKM. The CDR3 covers 16 residues. The CDR3 region has the DNA TGTGCCAGCAGGACCGTAAGACAGGGAATTAATCAGCCCCAGCATTTT. Translating gives CASRTVRQGINQPQHF.

The chain recombines TRBV7-9 with TRBJ1-1; TRBD1 matches 7 bases. CDR3 length: 13 amino acids. The V and J ends lost 9 bases and 2 bases, in that order; junction bases with no gene match: 6. From germline, CDR1 is SEHNR and CDR2 FQNEAQ (reference sequence). CDR3 nucleotides: TGTGCCAGTTTAAGGGGGCCTAACACTGAAGCTTTCTTT. It specifies CASLRGPNTEAFF.

The V call is TRBV7-9, the J call TRBJ1-1; tentative D call: TRBD1 (5 bases). Germline CDR1 is SEHNR and CDR2 is FQNEAQ (reference sequence). The CDR3 sequence is 14 residues long. Trimming shortened V by 5 bases and J by 5 bases, and 15 bases separated the two germline ends. The CDR3 region is CASSQDILRTEAFF. CDR3 DNA: TGTGCCAGCAGCCAGGACATACTGAGGACTGAAGCTTTCTTT.

V gene TRBV2 combines with J gene TRBJ2-7, with D possibly matching TRBD2 (6 bases). CDR3 length: 13 residues. V lost 8 bases and J lost 8, with 19 bases in between. Looked up from germline, CDR1 is SNHLY and CDR2 is FYNNEI. This CDR3 reads CASVTAGGLKQYF. CDR3 nucleotide sequence: TGTGCCAGCGTGACAGCCGGGGGACTGAAGCAGTACTTC.

This clone turned up a few times. The chain has TRBV7-9 and TRBJ1-3, with no clear D. The CDR3 contains 13 residues. V gave up 8 bases and J gave up 8 bases, with 16 bases separating them. Germline values: CDR1 SEHNR, CDR2 FQNEAQ (reference sequence). The CDR3 region has the DNA TGTGCCAGCGAGGGCATCGTTGGCTACACCATATATTTT. Translating it yields CASEGIVGYTIYF.

V usage is TRBV6-1 and J usage is TRBJ2-2; maybe TRBD1 (6 bases). The V end lost 4 bases, the J end lost 1 base, and 13 bases lay between the germline ends. Germline CDR1 and CDR2: MNHNS and SASEGT. CDR3 length: 16 amino acids. This chain's CDR3 is CASSGMGAQNTGELFF. The CDR3 DNA follows: TGTGCCAGCAGTGGAATGGGGGCTCAGAACACCGGGGAGCTGTTTTTT.

The rearrangement joins TRBV7-2 to TRBJ2-1, with D tentatively TRBD2 (5 bases). With 2 bases removed from V and 8 bases from J, the gap between germline ends came to 7 bases. The CDR3 totals 12 residues. Germline V CDR1 and CDR2: SGHTA, FQGNSA. The CDR3 protein is CASSLRLHEQFF. The CDR3 DNA reads TGTGCCAGCAGCTTACGACTACATGAGCAGTTCTTC.